The 14 T cell receptor beta chains reported below all come from one sample, sequenced in a study of shared clonotypes between healthy human individuals (dated by TCRdb to the early 2020s). Library method: the immunoSEQ multiplex PCR assay. As stored in TCRdb, this immuneACCESS dataset retains in-frame rearrangements with V and J assigned. A fraction of the clones does not appear; measured against another copy, unresolved V genes explain less than half of the discrepancy, and the remainder lacks a known reason. The sample has 450,000 or so clones on record, more than 70% of them singletons. The top ten hold about 12% of the sample. The sample comprised PBMCs. All receptors come from a woman between 40 and 55 years old in good health. Some clones in this sample may be carry-over from other donors' samples.

The CDR3 region is CASSRGGRSEAFF. In nucleotides, the CDR3 is TGTGCCAGCAGTCGAGGCGGGAGAAGTGAAGCTTTCTTT. This chain uses TRBV28 with TRBJ1-1; D gene uncertain. This CDR3 has 13 amino acids. Germline-derived CDR1 and CDR2 are MDHEN and SYDVKM. Trimming cost V 5 bases and J 7 bases, with 14 bases left between them.

The genes are TRBV5-1 and TRBJ2-1, with D perhaps being TRBD1 or TRBD2 (5 bases each). This CDR3 has 14 amino acids. Trimming took 0 bases from V and 9 from J, leaving 13 bases between them. Germline loops: CDR1 SGHRS, CDR2 YFSETQ. CDR3 in DNA: TGCGCCAGCAGCTTGGGTTCAGGGACGACTGAGCAGTTCTTC. This translates into CASSLGSGTTEQFF.

This rearrangement joins TRBV28 to TRBJ2-7, with 9 bases identical to TRBD2. The CDR3 length is 13 residues. The trim removed 9 bases at V and 6 bases at J, leaving 9 bases unmatched. The V gene's germline CDR1 is MDHEN and CDR2 SYDVKM. The CDR3: CARHNSGSCEQYF. Here the CDR3 DNA reads TGTGCCAGGCATAATAGCGGGAGCTGCGAGCAGTACTTC.

The chain is built from TRBV28 and TRBJ2-7; 9 bases are shared with TRBD1. The J segment lost 2 bases and the V segment lost 3 bases, leaving 2 bases of the junction unmatched. The germline V gene encodes CDR1 MDHEN and CDR2 SYDVKM. The CDR3 consists of 14 residues. The CDR3 DNA follows: TGTGCCAGCAGTTTGGGACAGGGCCCCTACGAGCAGTACTTC. It codes for CASSLGQGPYEQYF.

V and J are TRBV7-9 and TRBJ2-4, with TRBD2 identical over 13 bases. CDR1 is SEHNR and CDR2 is FQNEAQ in the germline V gene (reference sequence). V trimming: 5 bases; J trimming: 1 base; junction bases outside the gene matches: 8. This CDR3 comprises 18 residues. In DNA form, the CDR3 reads TGTGCCAGCAGCCAACTAGCGGGAGGGTTCGGGGCCAAAAACATTCAGTACTTC. Translated: CASSQLAGGFGAKNIQYF.

J is TRBJ1-2 and V is TRBV28; the D gene is possibly TRBD1 (5 bases). The CDR3 length is 12 residues. Germline V gene data show CDR1 as MDHEN and CDR2 as SYDVKM. Trimming shortened V by 5 bases and J by 7 bases, and 11 bases separated the two germline ends. DNA of the CDR3: TGTGCCAGCAGTAGCCAGGGTGGTGGCTACACCTTC. Translated, it gives CASSSQGGGYTF.

The V gene is TRBV5-1, the J gene TRBJ2-1, with TRBD2 matching over 8 bases. Per the germline V gene, CDR1 is SGHRS and CDR2 is YFSETQ. The CDR3 runs to 15 residues. V lost 0 bases, J lost 5 bases, and 4 bases stayed unmatched. CDR3 amino acids: CASSLGLAFNNEQFF. CDR3 nucleotides: TGCGCCAGCAGCTTGGGACTAGCGTTTAACAATGAGCAGTTCTTC.

This chain links TRBV7-9 with TRBJ2-1, with TRBD1 matching over 8 bases. V lost 5 bases and J lost 0; bases outside the gene matches: 9. The germline gives CDR1 SEHNR, CDR2 FQNEAQ (reference sequence). This CDR3 spans 17 amino acids. In DNA, the CDR3 is TGTGCCAGCAGCCCGAGGACAGGGTCGAGCTCCTACAATGAGCAGTTCTTC. This translates into CASSPRTGSSSYNEQFF.

A word on this clone: A much bigger clone sits one base away, suggesting this may be a read error. CDR3 coding DNA: TGTGCCAGCAGACCCGGGACAGGGAGGGCCGGGGAGCTGTTTTTT. It is translated as CASRPGTGRAGELFF. The rearrangement uses TRBV2 and TRBJ2-2; 9 nucleotides line up with TRBD1. The germline CDR1 and CDR2 sequences are SNHLY and FYNNEI. V shed 6 bases, J shed 6 bases, and the junction held 8 bases outside the gene matches. The length of the CDR3 is 15 residues.

For this clone: The final CDR3 position lacks the conserved phenylalanine or tryptophan, pointing to a likely read error. The chain employs TRBV7-8 and TRBJ2-7, with TRBD1 identical over 11 bases. The CDR3 totals 14 residues. V trimming: 3 bases; J trimming: 4 bases; junction bases outside the gene matches: 2. Germline CDR1 SGHVS, CDR2 FQNEAQ. The CDR3 sequence is CASSLDRGQYEQYS. CDR3 nucleotides: TGTGCCAGCAGCTTGGACAGGGGGCAGTACGAGCAGTACTCC.

The chain uses TRBV5-4 and TRBJ1-4; D is perhaps TRBD1 (6 bases). Germline V gene lookup returns CDR1 SGHNT and CDR2 YYREEE (reference sequence). The CDR3 is 14 amino acids. V shed 0 bases and J shed 8 bases, with 11 bases lying between them. The CDR3 spells CASSLAGVGEKLFF. CDR3 in DNA: TGTGCCAGCAGCTTGGCAGGGGTTGGGGAAAAACTGTTTTTT.

There are a few counts of this clone. A much larger clone differs from this one at a single base, so this may be a read error. At the DNA level, this CDR3 is encoded by other sequences in the same sample as well. This sequence joins TRBV7-3 and TRBJ2-5; TRBD1 is a possible D gene (5 bases). V lost 9 bases to trimming and J lost 3 bases, with 20 bases between them. Per germline, CDR1 SGHTA and CDR2 FQGTGA. The CDR3 contains 15 residues. DNA for the CDR3: TGTGCCAGTAGCACGACAGTTCCACCCGAAGAGACCCAGTACTTC. It codes for CASSTTVPPEETQYF.

This clone was seen a few times. The rearrangement uses TRBV10-3 and TRBJ1-1; D is possibly TRBD1 (6 bases). Trimming left V 9 bases short and J 1 base short, with 12 bases between. The CDR3 spans 13 residues. Germline CDR1 reads ENHRY; CDR2 reads SYGVKD. DNA for the CDR3: TGTGCCATACGGACAGCGGCGAACACTGAAGCTTTCTTT. Its translation: CAIRTAANTEAFF.

The V gene is TRBV19, the J gene TRBJ2-7; D gene unclear. CDR3 size: 15 residues. Trimming removed 6 bases at V and 6 bases at J, with 21 bases between. Germline values: CDR1 LNHDA, CDR2 SQIVND (reference sequence). The CDR3 DNA sequence: TGTGCCAGTAGCTCCTTTATGCAAACGATCTCCGAGCAGTACTTC. It is translated as CASSSFMQTISEQYF.